This T cell receptor beta chain was captured by sequencing in a study of shared clonotypes between healthy human individuals. Study outcomes and limitations: Investigators collected only blood, and repertoires in tissues likely differ.

The CDR3 sequence is 15 residues long. Trimming pared 0 bases from V and 7 bases from J, leaving 12 bases between. Looked up from germline, CDR1 is MGHRA and CDR2 is YSYEKL. A note on this clone: What it binds is unknown.

The table came from immunoSEQ multiplex PCR; TCRdb's copy has only in-frame clones and leaves some out. The top ten hold 0.11% of the sample, which has approximately 650,000 clones, roughly 95% seen once. As defined, naive CD8 cells were CD45RO-negative and positively selected for CCR7, with terminally differentiated effector memory CD45RA+ cells excluded. Sequences were obtained from naive CD8+ T cells sorted from blood. V is TRBV4-1 and J is TRBJ1-4, with a weak D call TRBD1 (6 bases). The receptor comes from a woman younger than 45 in good health. CDR3 bases: TGCGCCAGCAGCCAAGATACGGACAGAGGTGAAAAACTGTTTTTT. Amino acid sequence: CASSQDTDRGEKLFF.